This T cell receptor (beta chain) derives from a study of technical replicates of blood from four donors. This CDR3 is 14 amino acids long. V was pared by 3 bases and J by 5 bases, with 4 bases of the junction left unmatched. Germline values: CDR1 MNHNS, CDR2 SASEGT. Profiled with immunoSEQ multiplex PCR; TCRdb holds only in-frame clones, not every one. Seen here are about 70,000 clones, around 97% observed once, and the top ten hold 0.2% to 0.25%. This clonotype was obtained from a human donor in good health. The J gene is TRBJ1-2, the V gene TRBV6-1, with 9 bases aligning to TRBD1. What was sequenced was T cells isolated from PBMCs. The CDR3 loop is CASSDPTGGYGYTF. In nucleotides, the CDR3 is TGTGCCAGCAGTGACCCGACAGGGGGATATGGCTACACCTTC.